The 24 T cell receptor beta chains below all came from one sample that was sequenced in a study of blood T cell repertoires in COVID-19. Measured with immunoSEQ multiplex PCR; TCRdb has only the in-frame clones, and not every one. The sample yields more than 350,000 clones, about 87% seen once. Sequenced input: peripheral blood. The receptors were sampled from a woman in her thirties with COVID-19, enrolled during active disease.

This chain links TRBV2 with TRBJ2-3; no definite D call. The CDR3 sequence is 13 residues long. In germline, CDR1 is SNHLY, CDR2 FYNNEI. V was clipped by 2 bases and J by 4 bases, with 7 bases between them. The CDR3 sequence is CASSEYFSDTQYF. The CDR3 DNA follows: TGTGCCAGCAGTGAATACTTCTCAGATACGCAGTATTTT.

The J gene is TRBJ1-3, the V gene TRBV3-1 (or the pseudogene TRBV3-2); D is uncertain. The germline V gene has CDR1 LGHDT and CDR2 YNNKEL (reference sequence). Deletions cut 1 base from V and 0 bases from J, with 10 bases between. This CDR3 is built from 16 residues. CDR3 in DNA: TGTGCCAGCAGCCAAGGGCTTTCTCACTCTGGAAACACCATATATTTT. Translation: CASSQGLSHSGNTIYF.

This clone was detected once. The chain links TRBV9 to TRBJ1-1, with TRBD1 matching over 7 bases. The V and J ends lost 4 bases and 6 bases, in that order; junction bases with no gene match: 6. Germline values: CDR1 SGDLS, CDR2 YYNGEE. CDR3 length: 13 amino acids. In DNA, the CDR3 is TGTGCCAGCAGCAAAACCGGGACAGCTGAAGCTTTCTTT. Translated, it gives CASSKTGTAEAFF.

The V gene is TRBV5-4, the J gene TRBJ2-3; the match to TRBD2 covers 9 bases. The V gene's germline CDR1 is SGHNT and CDR2 YYREEE (reference sequence). After removal of 7 bases from V and 4 bases from J, the junction contained 4 bases not matched to a gene. This CDR3 region has 13 residues. CDR3 residues: CASGREGSDTQYF. The CDR3 DNA sequence: TGTGCCAGCGGGCGGGAGGGTTCAGATACGCAGTATTTT.

The rearrangement links TRBV5-6 to TRBJ2-7; D is perhaps TRBD1 (6 bases). The CDR3 loop spans 14 amino acids. Germline CDR1 and CDR2: SGHDT and YYEEEE. The V gene lost 4 bases and the J gene lost 1 base, with 12 bases spanning the gap. CDR3 nucleotides: TGTGCCAGCAGCAGCTGGGGGCAGTCCTACGAGCAGTACTTC. Its translation is CASSSWGQSYEQYF.

The V gene is TRBV10-2, the J gene TRBJ2-3; tentatively, D is TRBD2 (6 bases). The V and J ends lost 10 bases and 4 bases respectively, with 21 bases between them. Germline V lookup: CDR1 WSHSY, CDR2 SAAADI. The CDR3 loop spans 15 amino acids. The CDR3 sequence is CATGGSGKAADTQYF. CDR3 sequence (DNA): TGCGCCACTGGGGGGTCGGGTAAGGCGGCAGATACGCAGTATTTT.

The chain has TRBV5-6 and TRBJ2-5, with 7 positions matching TRBD1. The CDR3 consists of 16 residues. CDR1 is SGHDT and CDR2 is YYEEEE in the germline V gene. Trimming took 2 bases from V and 1 from J; bases not matched to a gene: 8. CDR3 region: CASSFDRAPRQETQYF. CDR3 bases: TGTGCCAGCAGCTTCGACAGGGCGCCACGCCAAGAGACCCAGTACTTC.

The gene calls are TRBV28 and TRBJ1-2; the match to TRBD1 covers 8 bases. CDR3 length equals 16 residues. Germline V gives CDR1 MDHEN, CDR2 SYDVKM. V trimming: 3 bases; J trimming: 0 bases; junction bases outside the gene matches: 6. The CDR3 sequence: CASSFPTGGANYGYTF. DNA for the CDR3: TGTGCCAGCAGTTTCCCCACAGGGGGGGCTAACTATGGCTACACCTTC.

The chain links TRBV7-9 to TRBJ2-2; no clear D gene. This CDR3 has 15 residues. The germline V and J ends were trimmed by 5 bases and 8 bases, with 18 bases remaining between them. Germline V gene lookup returns CDR1 SEHNR and CDR2 FQNEAQ (reference sequence). CDR3 bases: TGTGCCAGCAGCCCCCAGGCTCAGCCTTGGGGGGAGCTGTTTTTT. Amino acids: CASSPQAQPWGELFF.

The rearrangement joins TRBV6-2 or TRBV6-3 to TRBJ2-7, with unresolved D. Deletions cut 2 bases from V and 0 bases from J, with 8 bases between. CDR3 size: 14 residues. Germline V gene lookup returns CDR1 MNHEY and CDR2 SVGEGT. The CDR3 sequence is CASSYPPGSYEQYF. The CDR3 region has the DNA TGTGCCAGCAGTTACCCCCCGGGCTCCTACGAGCAGTACTTC.

The chain employs TRBV5-1 and TRBJ2-5; possibly TRBD2 for D (5 bases). The CDR3 runs to 17 residues. CDR1 SGHRS and CDR2 YFSETQ come from the germline V gene. V lost 0 bases and J 6 bases, leaving 21 bases between the germline ends. The CDR3 spells CASSLEAGLPLGKTQYF. The DNA of the CDR3 is TGCGCCAGCAGCTTGGAGGCTGGACTCCCCTTGGGAAAGACCCAGTACTTC.

The chain couples TRBV9 to TRBJ1-2; D is uncertain. The CDR3 has 16 amino acids. Germline V gives CDR1 SGDLS, CDR2 YYNGEE. Trimming stripped 4 bases from V and 3 bases from J, with 19 bases between. Written as DNA, the CDR3 is TGTGCCAGCAGCCCCCGGCCAGGCCTCACGTACTATGGCTACACCTTC. Translating gives CASSPRPGLTYYGYTF.

The chain is built from TRBV5-1 and TRBJ2-5; TRBD1 is a possible D gene (5 bases). Germline CDR1 reads SGHRS; CDR2 reads YFSETQ. Trimming removed 0 bases from V and 5 bases from J, with 8 bases in between. CDR3 length: 13 amino acids. DNA of the CDR3: TGCGCCAGCAGCTTGGAAGGGGCGGAGACCCAGTACTTC. This translates into CASSLEGAETQYF.

The V call is TRBV28, the J call TRBJ1-6; D remains ambiguous. CDR3 length: 13 residues. Trimming pared 11 bases from V and 5 bases from J, leaving 13 bases between. Germline V gives CDR1 MDHEN, CDR2 SYDVKM. The CDR3 bases are TGTGCCGCCCGTGGACTGCATAATTCACCCCTCCACTTT. Translated: CAARGLHNSPLHF.

The chain is built from TRBV2 and TRBJ2-5, with D unclear. The CDR3 length is 16 residues. Trimming took 2 bases from V and 5 from J, leaving 18 bases between them. CDR1 and CDR2 from the germline V gene are SNHLY and FYNNEI. The CDR3: CASSESGGRNGETQYF. In DNA form, the CDR3 reads TGTGCCAGCAGTGAATCCGGCGGCCGCAACGGGGAGACCCAGTACTTC.

The chain carries TRBV30 and TRBJ1-1; unclear D gene. Trimming pared 0 bases from V and 4 bases from J, leaving 6 bases between. The CDR3 is made up of 12 amino acids. CDR1 and CDR2 from the germline V gene are GTSNPN and SVGIG (reference sequence). The CDR3 spells CAWSVYSTEAFF. Written as DNA, the CDR3 is TGTGCCTGGAGTGTCTATAGCACTGAAGCTTTCTTT.

A remark on this clone: A much more abundant neighbour one base away suggests this may be a read error. Other DNA sequences within the sample encode an identical CDR3. The chain is built from TRBV19 and TRBJ1-5, with D possibly being TRBD1 (5 bases). The V and J ends lost 3 bases and 0 bases respectively, with 9 bases between them. In germline, CDR1 is LNHDA, CDR2 SQIVND (reference sequence). The length of the CDR3 is 15 residues. In DNA form, the CDR3 reads TGTGCCAGTAGTATCGGAGACAGTAGCAATCAGCCCCAGCATTTT. Residues: CASSIGDSSNQPQHF.

This clone has just a few counts. The chain links TRBV7-2 to TRBJ1-2, with a weak D call TRBD1 (5 bases). The germline V and J ends were trimmed by 4 bases and 0 bases, with 12 bases remaining between them. Germline V gene data show CDR1 as SGHTA and CDR2 as FQGNSA. This CDR3 contains 15 residues. The CDR3 is CASSSGSRANYGYTF. CDR3 nucleotides: TGTGCCAGCAGCTCCGGAAGCAGGGCTAACTATGGCTACACCTTC.

This clone showed up just once. The gene calls are TRBV4-1 and TRBJ2-3; tentative D call: TRBD2 (5 bases). Germline CDR1 reads MGHRA; CDR2 reads YSYEKL. The CDR3 runs 15 residues. V gave up 0 bases and J gave up 2 bases, with 9 bases separating them. DNA of the CDR3: TGCGCCAGCAGCCAAGAGAGCGGTGACACAGATACGCAGTATTTT. This codes for CASSQESGDTDTQYF.

The gene calls are TRBV9 and TRBJ2-1, with TRBD1 identical over 9 bases. Germline V gene sequence: CDR1 SGDLS, CDR2 YYNGEE. This CDR3 is 17 amino acids long. Germline trimming cut 3 bases from V and 5 bases from J; bases unmatched to any gene: 12. The CDR3 nucleotides are TGTGCCAGCAGCGCGCGACAGGGGGGGCTTAAGGACAATGAGCAGTTCTTC. This translates into CASSARQGGLKDNEQFF. Full variable domain (rest looked up from reference TRBV9 and TRBJ2-1): DSGVTQTPKHLITATGQRVTLRCSPRSGDLSVYWYQQSLDQGLQFLIQYYNGEERAKGNILERFSAQQFPDLHSELNLSSLELGDSALYFCASSARQGGLKDNEQFFGPGTRLTVL.

The genes are TRBV24-1 and TRBJ2-1; the match to TRBD2 covers 11 bases. The CDR3 has 15 residues. Germline V gene lookup returns CDR1 KGHDR and CDR2 SFDVKD. Trimming took 6 bases from V and 4 from J; bases not matched to a gene: 4. The CDR3: CATSLGLADYNEQFF. The CDR3, as DNA: TGTGCCACCAGTTTGGGACTAGCGGATTACAATGAGCAGTTCTTC.

This clone came up a few times. CDR3 in amino acids: CASSLPGVYEQYF. For the CDR3, the DNA is TGTGCCAGCAGCTTGCCGGGAGTCTACGAGCAGTACTTC. The chain is built from TRBV5-4 and TRBJ2-7, with D maybe TRBD2 (6 bases). The CDR3 contains 13 residues. Trimming cost V 1 base and J 3 bases, with 8 bases left between them. CDR1 SGHNT and CDR2 YYREEE come from the germline V gene (reference sequence).

This clone was seen only once. This may be a read error: a much more frequent sequence differs by one nucleotide. The CDR3 spells CASKPYNEQFF. CDR3 DNA sequence: TGTGCCAGCAAGCCATACAATGAGCAGTTCTTC. The rearrangement links TRBV2 to TRBJ2-1; D gene ambiguous. V dropped 7 bases and J dropped 4 bases, with 5 bases sitting between them. Germline V lookup: CDR1 SNHLY, CDR2 FYNNEI. The CDR3 has 11 residues.

The CDR3 DNA reads as TGTGCCAGCAGTCCCCGGGGGTTCGGCACAGATACGCAGTATTTT. Protein sequence: CASSPRGFGTDTQYF. The chain joins TRBV27 to TRBJ2-3, with a weak D call TRBD2 (6 bases). Trimming cost V 5 bases and J 1 base, with 13 bases left between them. Germline V CDR1 and CDR2: MNHEY, SMNVEV (reference sequence). The CDR3 length is 15 residues.